The rows below give T cell receptor beta chains drawn from one sample of a study of T cell changes during pregnancy in multiple sclerosis. This table comes from immunoSEQ multiplex PCR, and its TCRdb copy is limited to in-frame clones, with some not included. The data hold roughly 38,000 clones, with about 90% observed a single time. Sequenced here: CD8+ T cells from peripheral blood mononuclear cells, sampled before pregnancy. These receptors came from a female donor with multiple sclerosis, enrolled in a pregnancy study. Each CDR3 is given with its conserved first and last residue. D genes are given only for firm matches. Not all rows give a size; the values are once, few, many and, for expanded clones, a class.

j_gene: TRBJ1-1
d_gene: TRBD1
abundance: once
v_gene: TRBV9
CDR3aa: CASSTRQGTEAFF
CDR3nt: TGTGCCAGCAGCACCCGACAGGGAACTGAAGCTTTCTTT

j_gene: TRBJ1-2
d_gene: NA
abundance: NA
v_gene: TRBV5-1
CDR3aa: CASSLEQGNYGYTF
CDR3nt: TGCGCCAGCAGCTTGGAACAGGGTAACTATGGCTACACCTTC

j_gene: TRBJ2-2
d_gene: NA
abundance: NA
v_gene: TRBV7-3
CDR3aa: CASSSAGGRTGELFF
CDR3nt: TGTGCCAGCAGCTCCGCTGGAGGGCGTACCGGGGAGCTGTTTTTT

j_gene: TRBJ1-1
d_gene: NA
abundance: once
v_gene: TRBV27
CDR3aa: CASSLELKNTEAFF
CDR3nt: TGTGCCAGCAGTTTGGAGCTAAAGAACACTGAAGCTTTCTTT

j_gene: TRBJ1-2
d_gene: TRBD1
abundance: NA
v_gene: TRBV25-1
CDR3aa: CASSENRGGTYGYTF
CDR3nt: TGTGCCAGCAGTGAAAACAGGGGAGGTACCTATGGCTACACCTTC

j_gene: TRBJ2-1
d_gene: NA
abundance: NA
v_gene: TRBV9
CDR3aa: CASSVDSSYNEQFF
CDR3nt: TGTGCCAGCAGCGTTGACTCCTCCTACAATGAGCAGTTCTTC

j_gene: TRBJ1-1
d_gene: NA
abundance: NA
v_gene: TRBV2
CDR3aa: CASSQRLNTEAFF
CDR3nt: TGTGCCAGCAGTCAGAGGCTGAACACTGAAGCTTTCTTT

j_gene: TRBJ2-1
d_gene: NA
abundance: NA
v_gene: TRBV11-2
CDR3aa: CASSLGSAGPYNEQFF
CDR3nt: TGTGCCAGCAGCTTAGGATCGGCAGGTCCCTACAATGAGCAGTTCTTC

j_gene: TRBJ1-3
d_gene: NA
abundance: NA
v_gene: TRBV27
CDR3aa: CASQRKTGPGNTIYF
CDR3nt: TGTGCCAGCCAAAGAAAAACAGGGCCCGGAAACACCATATATTTT

j_gene: TRBJ1-5
d_gene: NA
abundance: NA
v_gene: TRBV28
CDR3aa: CASRLQPGDKATGQPQHF
CDR3nt: TGTGCCAGCCGACTTCAACCCGGGGATAAGGCAACAGGGCAGCCCCAGCATTTT

j_gene: TRBJ2-1
d_gene: TRBD2
abundance: NA
v_gene: TRBV27
CDR3aa: CASNPLGGRVNEQFF
CDR3nt: TGTGCCAGCAACCCTTTGGGCGGGAGGGTAAATGAGCAGTTCTTC

j_gene: TRBJ2-7
d_gene: TRBD2
abundance: NA
v_gene: TRBV10-2
CDR3aa: CASSEELAGAGEQYF
CDR3nt: TGCGCCAGCAGTGAGGAACTAGCGGGAGCGGGGGAGCAGTACTTC

j_gene: TRBJ1-1
d_gene: TRBD1
abundance: NA
v_gene: TRBV5-1
CDR3aa: CASATGIVRRNTEAFF
CDR3nt: TGCGCCAGCGCGACAGGGATCGTCCGGAGGAACACTGAAGCTTTCTTT

j_gene: TRBJ2-1
d_gene: NA
abundance: NA
v_gene: TRBV18
CDR3aa: CASSPLASPYNEQFF
CDR3nt: TGTGCCAGCTCACCTCTAGCGTCTCCCTACAATGAGCAGTTCTTC

j_gene: TRBJ2-3
d_gene: TRBD2
abundance: NA
v_gene: TRBV13
CDR3aa: CASSRGRGERDTQYF
CDR3nt: TGTGCCAGCAGCCGGGGGCGGGGGGAGAGAGATACGCAGTATTTT

j_gene: TRBJ2-7
d_gene: TRBD1
abundance: once
v_gene: TRBV7-9
CDR3aa: CASSSNPTGTYEQYF
CDR3nt: TGTGCCAGCAGCTCCAACCCGACAGGGACCTACGAGCAGTACTTC

j_gene: TRBJ1-5
d_gene: TRBD1
abundance: once
v_gene: TRBV5-6
CDR3aa: CASSTGQLNQPQHF
CDR3nt: TGTGCCAGCAGCACGGGACAGCTCAATCAGCCCCAGCATTTT

j_gene: TRBJ1-2
d_gene: TRBD1
abundance: NA
v_gene: TRBV7-8
CDR3aa: CASSLGNRDRVNGYTF
CDR3nt: TGTGCCAGCAGCTTAGGAAACCGGGACAGGGTTAACGGCTACACCTTC

j_gene: TRBJ2-3
d_gene: NA
abundance: NA
v_gene: TRBV5-4
CDR3aa: CASSLRRERTDTQYF
CDR3nt: TGTGCCAGCAGCTTACGGCGGGAACGCACAGATACGCAGTATTTT

j_gene: TRBJ1-1
d_gene: NA
abundance: NA
v_gene: TRBV19
CDR3aa: CASSIDLNTEAFF
CDR3nt: TGTGCCAGTAGTATAGACTTGAACACTGAAGCTTTCTTT

j_gene: TRBJ1-4
d_gene: NA
abundance: NA
v_gene: TRBV2
CDR3aa: CASSDPGEGEKLFF
CDR3nt: TGTGCCAGCAGTGATCCGGGGGAAGGAGAAAAACTGTTTTTT

j_gene: TRBJ1-5
d_gene: TRBD1
abundance: NA
v_gene: TRBV2
CDR3aa: CASSLTDRVDQPQHF
CDR3nt: TGTGCCAGCAGTCTAACTGACAGGGTGGATCAGCCCCAGCATTTT

j_gene: TRBJ2-7
d_gene: NA
abundance: NA
v_gene: TRBV12-5
CDR3aa: CASVPPAQAPDEQYF
CDR3nt: TGTGCTAGTGTCCCCCCCGCACAGGCCCCTGACGAGCAGTACTTC

j_gene: TRBJ2-7
d_gene: TRBD2
abundance: NA
v_gene: TRBV27
CDR3aa: CASSLSVGGLTYEQYF
CDR3nt: TGTGCCAGCAGTTTATCGGTGGGAGGGCTCACCTACGAGCAGTACTTC

j_gene: TRBJ1-2
d_gene: TRBD1
abundance: NA
v_gene: TRBV27
CDR3aa: CASSSSGTGIGVNYGYTF
CDR3nt: TGTGCCAGCAGTTCCTCCGGGACAGGGATAGGGGTTAACTATGGCTACACCTTC

j_gene: TRBJ2-5
d_gene: TRBD2
abundance: NA
v_gene: TRBV4-1
CDR3aa: CASSHRLGGGGETQYF
CDR3nt: TGCGCCAGCAGCCATCGGCTGGGCGGGGGAGGAGAGACCCAGTACTTC

j_gene: TRBJ2-1
d_gene: TRBD2
abundance: few
v_gene: TRBV10-3
CDR3aa: CASATSGYNEQFF
CDR3nt: TGTGCCTCCGCGACTAGCGGATACAATGAGCAGTTCTTC

j_gene: TRBJ1-3
d_gene: NA
abundance: NA
v_gene: TRBV10-3
CDR3aa: CATFSRNGGNTIYF
CDR3nt: TGTGCCACCTTTTCTAGGAACGGTGGAAACACCATATATTTT

j_gene: TRBJ2-1
d_gene: NA
abundance: few
v_gene: TRBV27
CDR3aa: CASSLSSREQFF
CDR3nt: TGTGCCAGCAGTTTGTCCTCTCGGGAGCAGTTCTTC

j_gene: TRBJ2-1
d_gene: TRBD1
abundance: NA
v_gene: TRBV25-1
CDR3aa: CASVYNGQGYAEQFF
CDR3nt: TGTGCCAGCGTTTATAACGGACAGGGTTATGCTGAGCAGTTCTTC

j_gene: TRBJ2-7
d_gene: TRBD1
abundance: NA
v_gene: TRBV4-1
CDR3aa: CARITGGSSYEQYF
CDR3nt: TGCGCCAGAATCACAGGGGGCTCTAGTTACGAGCAGTACTTC

j_gene: TRBJ1-2
d_gene: NA
abundance: NA
v_gene: TRBV14
CDR3aa: CASSPGGKGGYTF
CDR3nt: TGTGCCAGCAGCCCGGGGGGCAAGGGTGGCTACACCTTC

j_gene: TRBJ2-1
d_gene: TRBD2
abundance: NA
v_gene: TRBV9
CDR3aa: CASSVGTSQQFF
CDR3nt: TGTGCCAGCAGCGTAGGGACTAGTCAACAGTTCTTC

j_gene: TRBJ2-3
d_gene: NA
abundance: NA
v_gene: TRBV5-6
CDR3aa: CASIASSHYFTDTQYF
CDR3nt: TGTGCCAGCATTGCTTCGAGCCACTACTTCACAGATACGCAGTATTTT

j_gene: TRBJ2-1
d_gene: TRBD1
abundance: few
v_gene: TRBV7-6
CDR3aa: CASSVKPGQGPYNEQFF
CDR3nt: TGTGCCAGCAGCGTCAAGCCGGGACAGGGGCCCTACAATGAGCAGTTCTTC